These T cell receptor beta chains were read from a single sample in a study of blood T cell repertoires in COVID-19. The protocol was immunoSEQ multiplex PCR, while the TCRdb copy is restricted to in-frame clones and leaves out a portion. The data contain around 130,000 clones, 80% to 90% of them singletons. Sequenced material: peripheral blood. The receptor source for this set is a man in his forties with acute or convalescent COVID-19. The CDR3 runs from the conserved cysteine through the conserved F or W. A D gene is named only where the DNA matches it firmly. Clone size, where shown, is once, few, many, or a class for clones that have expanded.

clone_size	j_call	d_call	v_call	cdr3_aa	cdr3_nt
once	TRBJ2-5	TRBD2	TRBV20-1	CSASKPGTSGETQYF	TGCAGTGCTAGTAAGCCGGGGACTAGCGGAGAGACCCAGTACTTC
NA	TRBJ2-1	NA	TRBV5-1	CASSLTPGEVNEQFF	TGCGCCAGCAGCTTGACCCCAGGGGAAGTCAATGAGCAGTTCTTC
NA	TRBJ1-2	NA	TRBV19	CASSQGRTLIYGYTF	TGTGCCAGTAGTCAAGGGAGGACATTGATCTATGGCTACACCTTC
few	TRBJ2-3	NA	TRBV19	CASAGARTDTQYF	TGTGCCAGCGCGGGGGCCCGCACAGATACGCAGTATTTT
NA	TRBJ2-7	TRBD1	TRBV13	CASSSRTGFLNEQYF	TGTGCCAGCAGCTCAAGGACAGGGTTTCTAAACGAGCAGTACTTC
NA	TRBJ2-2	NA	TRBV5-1	CASSLASGPNAGELFF	TGCGCCAGCAGCTTGGCCAGCGGCCCTAACGCCGGGGAGCTGTTTTTT
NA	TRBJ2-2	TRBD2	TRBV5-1	CASRVGLGGTGELFF	TGCGCCAGCAGGGTGGGACTAGGAGGAACCGGGGAGCTGTTTTTT
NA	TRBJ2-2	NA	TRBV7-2	CASSLRRRGRTGELFF	TGTGCCAGCAGCTTACGGCGCAGGGGTCGTACCGGGGAGCTGTTTTTT
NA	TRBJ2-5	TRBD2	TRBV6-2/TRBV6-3	CASSPIGGRGAQETQYF	TGTGCCAGCAGCCCCATAGGAGGGCGGGGGGCCCAAGAGACCCAGTACTTC
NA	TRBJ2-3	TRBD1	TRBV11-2	CASSFYKGQSTDTQYF	TGTGCCAGCAGCTTCTACAAGGGACAGAGTACAGATACGCAGTATTTT
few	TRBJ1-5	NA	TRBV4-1	CASSQTDSYQPQHF	TGCGCCAGCAGCCAAACGGACAGCTATCAGCCCCAGCATTTT
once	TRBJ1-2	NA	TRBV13	CASSFDIAYYGYTF	TGTGCCAGCAGCTTTGACATAGCGTACTATGGCTACACCTTC
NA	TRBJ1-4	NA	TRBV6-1	CASSEGAGANEKLFF	TGTGCCAGCAGTGAAGGGGCAGGGGCTAATGAAAAACTGTTTTTT
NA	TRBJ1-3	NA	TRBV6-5	CASSPNSGNTIYF	TGTGCCAGCAGTCCCAACTCTGGAAACACCATATATTTT
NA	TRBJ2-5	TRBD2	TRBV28	CASTIGGESETQYF	TGTGCCAGCACTATTGGGGGGGAGTCAGAGACCCAGTACTTC
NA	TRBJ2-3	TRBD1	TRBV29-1	CSVRSTGGTDTQYF	TGCAGCGTAAGATCGACAGGGGGTACAGATACGCAGTATTTT
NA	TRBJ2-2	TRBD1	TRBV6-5	CASRSTGANTGELFF	TGTGCCAGCAGATCGACAGGGGCGAACACCGGGGAGCTGTTTTTT
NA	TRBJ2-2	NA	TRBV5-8	CASSPRWSGYSTGELFF	TGTGCCAGCAGCCCCCGATGGAGCGGGTATAGCACCGGGGAGCTGTTTTTT
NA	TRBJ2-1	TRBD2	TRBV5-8	CASSLGRIAGGNEQFF	TGTGCCAGCAGCCTTGGCCGAATAGCGGGAGGCAATGAGCAGTTCTTC
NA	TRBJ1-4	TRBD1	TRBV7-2	CASSSDRGANEKLFF	TGTGCCAGCAGCTCAGACAGGGGCGCTAATGAAAAACTGTTTTTT
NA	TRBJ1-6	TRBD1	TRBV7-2	CASSLRHSGGYGSPLHF	TGTGCCAGCAGCTTACGTCATTCAGGGGGCTACGGTTCACCCCTCCACTTT
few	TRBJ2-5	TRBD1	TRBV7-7	CASSFRNPGTGGQETQYF	TGTGCCAGCAGTTTTAGGAACCCCGGGACAGGGGGCCAAGAGACCCAGTACTTC
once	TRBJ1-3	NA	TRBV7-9	CASSSLPNTIYF	TGTGCCAGCAGCTCCCTCCCAAACACCATATATTTT
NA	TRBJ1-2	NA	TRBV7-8	CASSTTDYGYTF	TGTGCCAGCAGCACGACAGATTATGGCTACACCTTC
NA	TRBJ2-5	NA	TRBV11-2	CASSAGRQTQYF	TGTGCCAGCAGTGCAGGGAGGCAGACCCAGTACTTC
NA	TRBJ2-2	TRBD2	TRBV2	CASSSQRGGRETGELFF	TGTGCCAGCAGCTCCCAGCGGGGGGGCCGAGAAACCGGGGAGCTGTTTTTT
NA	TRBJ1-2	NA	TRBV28	CASSLPGAHSGYTF	TGTGCCAGCAGTTTACCAGGGGCGCATAGTGGCTACACCTTC
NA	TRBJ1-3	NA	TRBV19	CASSHRAGNTIYF	TGTGCCAGTAGTCACAGGGCTGGAAACACCATATATTTT
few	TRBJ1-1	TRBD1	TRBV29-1	CSAKSGTGVNTEAFF	TGCAGCGCGAAGTCGGGGACAGGGGTGAACACTGAAGCTTTCTTT